The T cell receptor beta chain described here comes from a study of shared clonotypes between healthy human individuals. Repertoires were generated with immunoSEQ multiplex PCR, while TCRdb's copy carries only in-frame clones and drops some. The table has 2 million to 3 million clones, roughly 93% seen once. The germline V and J ends were trimmed by 6 bases and 1 base, with 12 bases remaining between them. This CDR3 is built from 14 residues. Germline V gives CDR1 MDHEN, CDR2 SYDVKM. The sequencing sample was made of naive CD4+ T cells from PBMCs. As for subset: CD45RA+ positively selected. The receptor was isolated from a young man in good health. Some clones in this sample may be carry-over from other donors' samples. The rearrangement uses TRBV28 and TRBJ1-2; tentatively, D is TRBD1 (5 bases). This CDR3 reads CASRLPGGNYGYTF. CDR3 coding DNA: TGTGCCAGCAGACTTCCTGGGGGTAACTATGGCTACACCTTC.